This entry features one T cell receptor (beta chain) sequence. Its antigen remains unidentified. These data belong to a study of beta chain features in type 1 diabetes. All of the isolated RNA was reverse transcribed, so expressed TCRB transcripts were sequenced. Sequenced naive, central memory and regulatory T cell samples produced an average of about 3.57 million reads. Produced via immunoSEQ multiplex PCR; TCRdb's table is partial and in-frame only. The sample comprises more than 100,000 clones, around 17% of which are singletons, and 2% to 3% rests with the top ten. Study conclusions and caveats: Researchers report that Type 1 diabetes patients had moderately but significantly shorter TCRB CDR3s across all four CD4+ subsets.

This CDR3 has 16 residues. Trimming removed 1 base from V and 6 bases from J; junction bases left unmatched: 5. CDR1 is PRHDT, CDR2 FYEKMQ, per germline (reference sequence). The chain combines TRBV13 with TRBJ1-6, with 8 bases matching TRBD1. Sequencing used central memory CD4+ T cells from blood. The TCR was taken from a man younger than 45 with type 1 diabetes. The CDR3 sequence is CASSLVGQALNSPLHF. As DNA, the CDR3 is TGTGCCAGCAGCTTAGTGGGACAGGCGCTTAATTCACCCCTCCACTTT. The variable domain in full, completed from reference TRBV13 and TRBJ1-6, reads AAGVIQSPRHLIKEKRETATLKCYPIPRHDTVYWYQQGPGQDPQFLISFYEKMQSDKGSIPDRFSAQQFSDYHSELNMSSLELGDSALYFCASSLVGQALNSPLHFGNGTRLTVT.